A single sample is the source of the 16 T cell receptor beta chains below, sequenced in a study of spatial heterogeneity in lung cancer. Overall study findings and caveats: Expanded intratumoral alpha and beta TCR counts tracked tumor mutation counts.

The time point was: sample taken at primary tumor resection. These TCRs are of unknown antigen specificity. MiXCR was run by TCRdb on the 5' RACE reads, yielding one entry per CDR3 protein. The sample carries some 300 distinct CDR3 sequences, approximately 25% recorded once. This specimen was lung tumor tissue, taken at surgery. These receptors were obtained from a female donor with early-stage non-small cell lung cancer.

This clonotype came up a few times. Since the library was made to target alpha chains, this beta chain is a stray read and its abundance is not meaningful. CDR3 sequence: CASSLLGTQETQYF. The CDR3 bases are TGTGCCAGCAGCTTACTGGGCACACAAGAGACCCAGTACTTC. The chain joins TRBV7-2 to TRBJ2-5; D is uncertain. Germline V lookup: CDR1 SGHTA, CDR2 FQGNSA. Deletions cut 2 bases from V and 2 bases from J, with 9 bases between. There are 14 residues in the CDR3.

This clonotype is categorized as large. Being off target in a library aimed at alpha chains, this beta chain has a size of little meaning. The genes are TRBV28 and TRBJ1-2; D unresolved. This CDR3 comprises 14 residues. Per the germline V gene, CDR1 is MDHEN and CDR2 is SYDVKM. The V and J ends lost 3 bases and 1 base respectively, with 9 bases between them. CDR3 loop: CASSLVPFNYGYTF. Here the CDR3 DNA reads TGTGCCAGCAGTTTGGTCCCATTTAACTATGGCTACACCTTC.

By proportion, this clonotype is large. Little can be read into the size of this beta chain, an off-target read in a library designed for alpha chains. J is TRBJ2-7 and V is TRBV6-2 or TRBV6-3; D uncertain. Trimming pared 2 bases from V and 4 bases from J, leaving 9 bases between. Germline V gives CDR1 MNHEY, CDR2 SVGEGT. This CDR3 has 13 amino acids. CDR3 DNA sequence: TGTGCCAGCAGTTACGGGGTTGAATACGAGCAGTACTTC. Residues: CASSYGVEYEQYF.

By share, this clonotype ranks as large. This beta chain is a stray read from a library made for alpha chains; its abundance is not meaningful. The genes are TRBV20-1 and TRBJ2-2; the D gene is possibly TRBD1 (5 bases). CDR3 size: 13 residues. Per germline, CDR1 DFQATT and CDR2 SNEGSKA (reference sequence). With 6 bases removed from V and 1 base from J, the gap between germline ends came to 9 bases. CDR3 sequence: CSAHGQNTGELFF. CDR3 bases: TGCAGTGCCCACGGACAGAACACCGGGGAGCTGTTTTTT.

This clonotype is termed hyperexpanded. The library was prepared for alpha chains; this beta chain is a stray read, so its frequency means little. The CDR3 sequence: CASSYSKGSEQYF. The CDR3 DNA follows: TGTGCCAGCAGTTACTCGAAGGGGTCCGAGCAGTACTTC. This chain links TRBV6-5 with TRBJ2-7; D is possibly TRBD1 (5 bases). Trimming shortened V by 0 bases and J by 6 bases, and 9 bases separated the two germline ends. The CDR3 covers 13 residues. Germline V CDR1 and CDR2: MNHEY, SVGAGI.

As to this clonotype: For a library built for alpha chains, this beta chain is a stray read; little rests on its size. The chain employs TRBV20-1 and TRBJ2-7; 8 positions match TRBD1. Germline CDR1 and CDR2: DFQATT and SNEGSKA (reference sequence). This CDR3 is 12 amino acids long. Germline trimming cut 6 bases from V and 3 bases from J; bases unmatched to any gene: 4. This chain's CDR3 is CSALQGGYEQYF. In DNA, the CDR3 is TGCAGTGCCCTACAGGGGGGCTACGAGCAGTACTTC.

Concerning this clonotype itself: This beta chain was picked up by a library intended for alpha chains and is off target, so its count carries little meaning. The rearrangement links TRBV29-1 to TRBJ2-3, with D possibly being TRBD2 (6 bases). V was trimmed by 4 bases and J by 7 bases, leaving 9 bases between them. Germline V gives CDR1 SQVTM, CDR2 ANQGSEA. This CDR3 region has 11 residues. CDR3 in amino acids: CSVGEAYTQYF. CDR3 bases: TGCAGCGTTGGGGAGGCTTATACGCAGTATTTT.

By its share, this clonotype is hyperexpanded. Because the library targeted alpha chains, this beta chain is an off-target read whose size means little. The chain couples TRBV4-3 to TRBJ2-1; TRBD2 matches at 11 bases. The junction had 6 bases not matched to a gene; V was cut back by 1 base and J by 4 bases. The CDR3 has 17 amino acids. Germline V gives CDR1 LGHNA, CDR2 YSLEER. CDR3 DNA sequence: TGCGCCAGCAGCCAAGGTCGTATAGCGGGGGGGTACAATGAGCAGTTCTTC. Its translation is CASSQGRIAGGYNEQFF.

Worth noting for this clonotype: This beta chain is a stray read from a library made for alpha chains; its abundance is not meaningful. The CDR3 DNA reads TGTGCCAGCAGCTTAGGCGGTACATACGAGCAGTACTTC. Protein sequence: CASSLGGTYEQYF. The chain has TRBV11-1 and TRBJ2-7; no reliable D call. V lost 1 base to trimming and J lost 4 bases, with 8 bases between them. Germline V lookup: CDR1 SGHAT, CDR2 FQDESV (reference sequence). The CDR3 spans 13 residues. Full variable domain (remainder filled in from reference TRBV11-1 and TRBJ2-7): EAEVAQSPRYKITEKSQAVAFWCDPISGHATLYWYRQILGQGPELLVQFQDESVVDDSQLPKDRFSAERLKGVDSTLKIQPAELGDSAMYLCASSLGGTYEQYFGPGTRLTVT.

This clonotype is classed as large (0.1 to 1%). Within a library made for alpha chains, this beta chain is off target, and its count is uninformative. The chain couples TRBV12-3 or TRBV12-4 to TRBJ2-1; TRBD1 is a possible D gene (5 bases). V lost 1 base and J 10 bases, leaving 8 bases between the germline ends. The CDR3 consists of 12 residues. CDR3: CASSLGTQEQFF. The CDR3 DNA is TGTGCCAGCAGTTTAGGGACACAGGAGCAGTTCTTC.

In regard to this clonotype: Found in a library prepared for alpha chains, this beta chain is an off-target read, and its abundance has little meaning. The rearrangement joins TRBV19 to TRBJ2-1; a possible D gene is TRBD2 (6 bases). V lost 4 bases to trimming and J lost 9 bases, with 13 bases between them. This CDR3 region has 13 residues. Per the germline V gene, CDR1 is LNHDA and CDR2 is SQIVND (reference sequence). In DNA, the CDR3 is TGTGCCAGTAGTACCGACGGGAGCACTGAGCAGTTCTTC. Protein sequence: CASSTDGSTEQFF.

On this clonotype: The junction differs from germline at one of its ends, possibly a read error. As an off-target read in a library built for alpha chains, this beta chain has a frequency of little significance. The V gene is TRBV5-1, the J gene TRBJ1-2; weak D call: TRBD1 (5 bases). CDR3 size: 13 residues. Per the germline V gene, CDR1 is SGHRS and CDR2 is YFSETQ. The CDR3 bases are TGCTCCAGCGGCCCCATTAGGGGCTATGGCTACACCTTC. It encodes CSSGPIRGYGYTF.

By share, this clonotype ranks as large. Within a library made for alpha chains, this beta chain is off target, and its count is uninformative. The rearrangement links TRBV7-2 to TRBJ2-2; the D gene could be TRBD1 or TRBD2 (6 bases each). Trimming shortened V by 5 bases and J by 5 bases, and 24 bases separated the two germline ends. The CDR3 has 18 amino acids. From germline, CDR1 is SGHTA and CDR2 FQGNSA. CDR3 sequence reads: CASSTGTSSLRKTGELFF. Here the CDR3 DNA reads TGTGCCAGCAGCACAGGGACTTCATCCCTGAGAAAAACCGGGGAGCTGTTTTTT.

As to this clonotype: This beta chain turned up in a library designed for alpha chains; as an off-target read, its abundance says little. This rearrangement joins TRBV7-9 to TRBJ2-3; no reliable D call. There are 14 residues in the CDR3. CDR1 is SEHNR and CDR2 is FQNEAQ in the germline V gene (reference sequence). V dropped 4 bases and J dropped 1 base, with 9 bases sitting between them. CDR3 sequence (DNA): TGTGCCAGCAGCTCCGACGACCGCACAGATACGCAGTATTTT. Its protein is CASSSDDRTDTQYF. Supplemented by reference TRBV7-9 and TRBJ2-3, the full variable domain reads DTGVSQNPRHKITKRGQNVTFRCDPISEHNRLYWYRQTLGQGPEFLTYFQNEAQLEKSRLLSDRFSAERPKGSFSTLEIQRTEQGDSAMYLCASSSDDRTDTQYFGPGTRLTVL.

This clonotype was detected a few times. As an off-target read in a library built for alpha chains, this beta chain has a frequency of little significance. The J gene is TRBJ1-1, the V gene TRBV12-3 or TRBV12-4; D is unclear. This CDR3 contains 12 residues. The V end lost 3 bases, the J end lost 1 base, and 3 bases lay between the germline ends. The DNA for the CDR3 is TGTGCCAGCAGTTTGGGGAACACTGAAGCTTTCTTT. Translated, it gives CASSLGNTEAFF.

As regards this clonotype: This beta chain is an off-target read within a library intended for alpha chains, so its frequency means little. The V and J genes are TRBV12-3 or TRBV12-4 and TRBJ1-1; the D is unclear. The CDR3 consists of 12 residues. The germline V and J ends were trimmed by 6 bases and 4 bases, with 9 bases remaining between them. As DNA, the CDR3 is TGTGCCAGCAGCCCCGGGTTCACTGAAGCTTTCTTT. Residues: CASSPGFTEAFF.